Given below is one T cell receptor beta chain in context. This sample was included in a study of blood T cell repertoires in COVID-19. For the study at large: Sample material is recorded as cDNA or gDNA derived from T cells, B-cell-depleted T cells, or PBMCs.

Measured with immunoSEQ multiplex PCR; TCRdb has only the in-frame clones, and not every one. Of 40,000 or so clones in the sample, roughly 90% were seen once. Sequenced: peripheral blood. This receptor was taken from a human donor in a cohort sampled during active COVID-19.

CDR3 sequence (DNA): TGCGCCAGCAGCCCGGGAGGGACGGTTCCCTACGAGCAGTACTTC. Translation gives CASSPGGTVPYEQYF. This sequence joins TRBV5-1 and TRBJ2-7; 8 positions agree with TRBD2. The CDR3 loop spans 15 amino acids. In germline, CDR1 is SGHRS, CDR2 YFSETQ. Trimming cost V 4 bases and J 2 bases; bases outside gene matches: 8.